These 5 T cell receptor beta chains were sequenced from one sample in a study of blood T cells in healthy people across ages. Primed by a sample-barcoded 5' primer and a J-beta primer mix, a second PCR proceeded for roughly 7 to 12 cycles. Using its own MiXCR run on the 5' RACE reads, TCRdb lists one record per CDR3 protein. Of 550,000 to 800,000 distinct CDR3 sequences in the sample, roughly 32% were seen once. Sequencing was carried out using blood. All receptors derive from a woman older than 75 in good health.

This clonotype was observed a handful of times. The chain employs TRBV3-1 and TRBJ1-1, with D unclear. Looked up from germline, CDR1 is LGHDT and CDR2 is YNNKEL (reference sequence). V was trimmed by 2 bases and J by 1 base, leaving 11 bases between them. The length of the CDR3 is 15 residues. The CDR3 DNA sequence: TGTGCCAGCAGCCAATATCTACGGGAGAACACTGAAGCTTTCTTT. This gives the protein CASSQYLRENTEAFF.

In this sample, this clonotype turned up many times. The rearrangement links TRBV7-8 to TRBJ2-1; D perhaps matches TRBD2 (5 bases). V was trimmed by 4 bases and J by 8 bases, leaving 15 bases between them. This CDR3 is built from 14 residues. Germline V gene lookup returns CDR1 SGHVS and CDR2 FQNEAQ. The CDR3 loop reads CASSYTELRDEQFF. The CDR3 DNA is TGTGCCAGCAGCTATACAGAGCTGAGGGATGAGCAGTTCTTC. Drawing the rest from reference TRBV7-8 and TRBJ2-1, the complete variable domain is GAGVSQSPRYKVAKRGQDVALRCDPISGHVSLFWYQQALGQGPEFLTYFQNEAQLDKSGLPSDRFFAERPEGSVSTLKIQRTQQEDSAVYLCASSYTELRDEQFFGPGTRLTVL.

This clonotype was seen many times. The CDR3 bases are TGTGCCAGCAGCCAACTAGCGGGGGGGCCAGATACGCAGTATTTT. Its protein is CASSQLAGGPDTQYF. The chain recombines TRBV14 with TRBJ2-3; TRBD2 matches 12 bases. The V and J ends lost 2 bases and 4 bases, in that order; junction bases with no gene match: 1. Germline CDR1 SGHDN, CDR2 FVKESK. The CDR3 has 15 amino acids.

Regarding this clonotype: The DNA is omitted, as the CDR3 cannot be located on it reliably, and the CDR3 follows TCRdb's listing. The chain combines TRBV15 with TRBJ1-3. Per germline, CDR1 LNHNV and CDR2 YYDKDF (reference sequence). The CDR3 contains 18 residues when both ends are counted. CDR3 in amino acids: CATSRESVGEGSGNTRYF.

V usage is TRBV14 and J usage is TRBJ2-6; 7 bases are shared with TRBD1. The CDR3 covers 15 residues. After removal of 8 bases from V and 0 bases from J, the junction contained 4 bases not matched to a gene. From germline, CDR1 is SGHDN and CDR2 FVKESK. In DNA form, the CDR3 reads TGTGCCAGCGGACAGGCCCCCTCTGGGGCCAACGTCCTGACTTTC. Translation: CASGQAPSGANVLTF.